This T cell receptor beta chain appears in the sequencing data of a study of T cells after yellow fever vaccination. Study-wide findings and caveats: Though weaker, the secondary response peaked faster, on day 5 versus 15. Overall, a small share of clonotypes was seen in both CD4 and CD8 compartments.

By 5'RACE template switching, TCR cDNA was produced, with a universal primer site and UMIs added in the process. From the 5' RACE reads, TCRdb called clonotypes with MiXCR, one entry per CDR3 protein. This sample yields 450,000 to 650,000 distinct CDR3 sequences, of which 21% are seen a single time; roughly a sixth belongs to the top ten. Trimming pared 6 bases from V and 8 bases from J, leaving 10 bases between. The germline CDR1 and CDR2 sequences are SEHNR and FQNEAQ (reference sequence). The CDR3 has 11 residues. Worth noting for this clonotype: Its antigen is not known.

The receptor was derived from a man younger than 35 who received the YFV17D yellow fever vaccine. The chain employs TRBV7-9 and TRBJ1-1; D unclear. The sequenced sample was PBMCs, obtained approximately 22 days after the first yellow fever vaccination. CDR3 in amino acids: CASSQAPEAFF. The CDR3 DNA sequence: TGTGCCAGCAGTCAAGCCCCAGAAGCTTTCTTT.